A single sample is the source of the 5 T cell receptor beta chains below, sequenced in a study of a mutant IDH1 vaccine in newly diagnosed glioma. Antigens for these TCRs are unknown. Repertoires were generated with immunoSEQ multiplex PCR, while TCRdb's copy carries only in-frame clones and drops some. The table includes around 100,000 clones, roughly 90% detected once. The time point was: week 11, during vaccination. A 20-mer mutant IDH1 peptide at 300 ug was injected subcutaneously with topical imiquimod. Material: PBMCs, obtained from a glioma patient whose treatment included an IDH1 peptide vaccine. Source of these receptors: a woman aged 45 to 65 with glioma.

The chain combines TRBV4-2 with TRBJ2-2; unclear D gene. V lost 5 bases, J lost 0 bases, and 10 bases lay in between. The CDR3 runs to 15 residues. Per the germline V gene, CDR1 is LGHNA and CDR2 is YNFKEQ. CDR3 nucleotide sequence: TGTGCCAGCAGCTTGGATATCGCGAACACCGGGGAGCTGTTTTTT. It encodes CASSLDIANTGELFF.

With regard to this clone: One end of the junction varies from germline; a read error may be responsible. Other DNA sequences of this sample code for an identical CDR3. The CDR3 coding sequence is TGTGCCAGCAGTGAACGAGGGGCGAATCAACCCCAGCATTTT. Translated: CASSERGANQPQHF. The chain joins TRBV2 to TRBJ1-5, with a tentative D call TRBD1 (5 bases). Germline V lookup: CDR1 SNHLY, CDR2 FYNNEI. This CDR3 comprises 14 residues.

This sequence joins TRBV18 and TRBJ1-1; the D is unclear. CDR3 size: 13 residues. CDR1 is KGHSH and CDR2 is LQKENI in the germline V gene. V was pared by 4 bases and J by 5 bases, with 11 bases between. The CDR3 DNA sequence: TGTGCCAGCTCACTATCCGTGGGTACTGAAGCTTTCTTT. Its translation is CASSLSVGTEAFF. The full variable domain, its missing parts supplied by reference TRBV18 and TRBJ1-1, is NAGVMQNPRHLVRRRGQEARLRCSPMKGHSHVYWYRQLPEEGLKFMVYLQKENIIDESGMPKERFSAEFPKEGPSILRIQQVVRGDSAAYFCASSLSVGTEAFFGQGTRLTVV.

The CDR3 protein is CASSWSTRRPQETQYF. CDR3 nucleotide sequence: TGTGCCAGCAGTTGGTCGACACGACGTCCCCAAGAGACCCAGTACTTC. The chain recombines TRBV27 with TRBJ2-5; D unresolved. Looked up from germline, CDR1 is MNHEY and CDR2 is SMNVEV (reference sequence). The CDR3 spans 16 residues. Deletions cut 4 bases from V and 1 base from J, with 16 bases between.

This rearrangement joins TRBV28 to TRBJ1-3, with 7 positions matching TRBD1. With V trimmed by 6 bases and J by 3 bases, 8 bases remained unmatched. In germline, CDR1 is MDHEN, CDR2 SYDVKM. This CDR3 spans 15 amino acids. The CDR3 is CASSPGQVGGNTIYF. CDR3 nucleotide sequence: TGTGCCAGCAGCCCCGGACAGGTTGGTGGAAACACCATATATTTT.